The sample holds one count of the clone carrying this T cell receptor beta chain. The data belong to a study of T cell changes during pregnancy in multiple sclerosis. The assay was immunoSEQ multiplex PCR, and TCRdb's table has in-frame clones only and misses some. The sample consists of 30,000 to 40,000 clones, over 75% of them appearing once. The CDR3 loop spans 15 amino acids. The germline CDR1 and CDR2 sequences are MDHEN and SYDVKM. Germline trimming cut 5 bases from V and 8 bases from J; bases unmatched to any gene: 8. Here the sequenced sample was CD4+ T cells from peripheral blood mononuclear cells, taken in the first trimester of pregnancy. The origin of this receptor is a female donor in good health, enrolled as a control in a pregnancy study. This chain links TRBV28 with TRBJ1-4; 10 nucleotides agree with TRBD1. CDR3 DNA sequence: TGTGCCAGCAGTCCTGCGGGGGGACAGGGGGAAAAACTGTTTTTT. It yields the protein CASSPAGGQGEKLFF. Looking up the rest from reference TRBV28 and TRBJ1-4 gives the full variable domain: DVKVTQSSRYLVKRTGEKVFLECVQDMDHENMFWYRQDPGLGLRLIYFSYDVKMKEKGDIPEGYSVSREKKERFSLILESASTNQTSMYLCASSPAGGQGEKLFFGSGTQLSVL.